This record looks at one T cell receptor beta chain sequence and its context. There are many counts of this clonotype. The antigen it recognizes is unknown. Qualities for individual bases were not recorded, and no much larger clone is one base off. This entry comes from a study of patients with pleural tuberculosis (TCRdb year 2014). Sequencing was performed on an Illumina Genome Analyzer IIx. TCRdb passed the public sequencing reads through fastp at Q25 and MiXCR, retaining productive beta sequences. Each entry merges the rows of one CDR3 protein and shows their most common DNA and genes. This sample comprises under 65,000 distinct CDR3 sequences, approximately 7.5% of them detected only once. The ten largest clones capture 15% to 20% of the sample. The germline V end is reduced by 0 bases and the J end by 7 bases; junction bases left unmatched: 8. The CDR3 spans 15 residues, from the cysteine through the phenylalanine. The kept DNA is CDR3 alone, 45 bases in frame from the first base. In the germline V gene (reference sequence), CDR1 corresponds to LNHNV and CDR2 to YYDKDF.

The receptor's source is a human donor with pleural tuberculosis. Here the chain combines TRBV15 and TRBJ2-5, and 7 bases in between align with TRBD2. The CDR3: CATSRDRVAGGTQYF. The sequence in DNA is TGTGCCACCAGCAGAGATCGGGTAGCGGGCGGGACCCAGTACTTC.